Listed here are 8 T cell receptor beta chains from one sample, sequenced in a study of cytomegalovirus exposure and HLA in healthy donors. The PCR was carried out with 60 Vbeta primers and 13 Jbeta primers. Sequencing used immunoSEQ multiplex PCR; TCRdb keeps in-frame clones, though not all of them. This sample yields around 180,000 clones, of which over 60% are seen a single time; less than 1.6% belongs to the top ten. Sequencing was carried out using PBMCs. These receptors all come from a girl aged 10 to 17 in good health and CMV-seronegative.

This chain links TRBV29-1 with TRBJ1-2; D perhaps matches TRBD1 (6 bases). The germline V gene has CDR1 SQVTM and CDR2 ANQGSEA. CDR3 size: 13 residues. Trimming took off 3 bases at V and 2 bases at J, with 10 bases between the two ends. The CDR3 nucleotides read TGCAGCGTTGAGAGTGACAGGAACTATGGCTACACCTTC. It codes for CSVESDRNYGYTF.

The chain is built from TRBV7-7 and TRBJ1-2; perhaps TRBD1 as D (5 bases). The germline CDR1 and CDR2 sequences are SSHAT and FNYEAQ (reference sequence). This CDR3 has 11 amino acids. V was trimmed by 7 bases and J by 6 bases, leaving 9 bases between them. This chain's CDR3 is CASTAGNGYTF. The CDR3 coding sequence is TGTGCCAGCACCGCAGGGAATGGCTACACCTTC.

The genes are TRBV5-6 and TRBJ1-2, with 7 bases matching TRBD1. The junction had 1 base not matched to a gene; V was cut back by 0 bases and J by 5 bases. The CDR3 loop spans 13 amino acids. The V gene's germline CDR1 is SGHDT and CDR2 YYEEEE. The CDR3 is CASSLDRGYGYTF. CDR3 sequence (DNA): TGTGCCAGCAGCTTGGACAGGGGATATGGCTACACCTTC.

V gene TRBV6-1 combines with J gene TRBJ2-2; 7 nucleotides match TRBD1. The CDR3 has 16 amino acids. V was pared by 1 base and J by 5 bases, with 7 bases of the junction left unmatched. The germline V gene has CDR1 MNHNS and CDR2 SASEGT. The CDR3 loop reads CASSEDATGWTGELFF. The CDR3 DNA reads TGTGCCAGCAGTGAAGATGCGACAGGGTGGACCGGGGAGCTGTTTTTT.

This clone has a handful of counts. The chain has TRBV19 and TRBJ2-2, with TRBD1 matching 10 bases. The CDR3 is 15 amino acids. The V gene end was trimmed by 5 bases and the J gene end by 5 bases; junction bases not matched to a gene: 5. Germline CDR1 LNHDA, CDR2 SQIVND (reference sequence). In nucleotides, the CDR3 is TGTGCCAGTAGTGGGGACAGGGGCTATACCGGGGAGCTGTTTTTT. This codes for CASSGDRGYTGELFF.

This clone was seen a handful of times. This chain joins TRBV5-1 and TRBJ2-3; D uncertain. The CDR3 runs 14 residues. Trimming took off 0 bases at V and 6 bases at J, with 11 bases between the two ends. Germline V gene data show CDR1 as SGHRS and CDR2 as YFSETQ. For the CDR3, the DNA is TGCGCCAGCAGCTTGGCCCCAGGTGCCGATACGCAGTATTTT. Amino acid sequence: CASSLAPGADTQYF. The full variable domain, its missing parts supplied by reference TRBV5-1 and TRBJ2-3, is KAGVTQTPRYLIKTRGQQVTLSCSPISGHRSVSWYQQTPGQGLQFLFEYFSETQRNKGNFPGRFSGRQFSNSRSEMNVSTLELGDSALYLCASSLAPGADTQYFGPGTRLTVL.

CDR3 nucleotides: TGTGCCAGTACCGTATCAGGGGTTTCTTTCTCTGGGGCCAACGTCCTGACTTTC. Its protein is CASTVSGVSFSGANVLTF. The chain carries TRBV19 and TRBJ2-6; the D gene is possibly TRBD1 (6 bases). Germline CDR1 is LNHDA and CDR2 is SQIVND (reference sequence). The CDR3 loop spans 18 amino acids. The V end lost 7 bases, the J end lost 0 bases, and 19 bases lay between the germline ends.

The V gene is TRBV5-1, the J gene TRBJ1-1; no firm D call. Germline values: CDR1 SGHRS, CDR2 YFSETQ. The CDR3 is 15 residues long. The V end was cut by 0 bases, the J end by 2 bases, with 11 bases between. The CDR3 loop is CASSLVGGTNTEAFF. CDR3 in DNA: TGCGCCAGCAGCTTGGTTGGAGGCACTAACACTGAAGCTTTCTTT.